This T cell receptor beta chain was sequenced for a study of shared T cell receptors in the human thymus. The CDR3 runs 17 residues. Germline values: CDR1 SSHAT, CDR2 FNYEAQ (reference sequence). The ends lost 2 bases at V and 6 bases at J; junction bases unmatched: 5. This table comes from immunoSEQ multiplex PCR, and its TCRdb copy is limited to in-frame clones, with some not included. Counted here are about 660,000 clones, about 90% occurring once; the ten biggest clones make up under 0.01%. The same data also contributed to another study, on human thymus T cells.

The TCR sequence derives from a boy in the first two years of life with a congenital heart defect. This chain links TRBV7-7 with TRBJ2-2; 14 bases line up with TRBD2. Sequencing was carried out using thymocytes. This chain's CDR3 is CASSLRGTSGSPGELFF. The CDR3 coding sequence is TGTGCCAGCAGCTTACGCGGGACTAGCGGGAGTCCCGGGGAGCTGTTTTTT.